This T cell receptor beta chain was profiled in a study of blood T cell repertoires in COVID-19. In this sample, this clone turned up once. CDR1 is MNHEY and CDR2 is SMNVEV in the germline V gene (reference sequence). CDR3 length: 19 amino acids. V lost 5 bases to trimming and J lost 5 bases; unmatched junction nucleotides: 19. Profiled with immunoSEQ multiplex PCR; TCRdb holds only in-frame clones, not every one. The sample comprises fewer than 55,000 clones, 80% to 90% of which are singletons, and around 2.7% rests with the top ten. The receptor was isolated from a woman in her sixties with acute or convalescent COVID-19. The chain carries TRBV27 and TRBJ2-1; TRBD1 matches at 9 bases. The sample taken for sequencing was peripheral blood. The CDR3 loop reads CASSPLRDRVQRKHNEQFF. As DNA, the CDR3 is TGTGCCAGCAGTCCTCTCCGGGACAGGGTTCAGCGAAAACACAATGAGCAGTTCTTC.